This T cell receptor beta chain comes out of a study of cytomegalovirus exposure and HLA in healthy donors. Findings and caveats of the study: A link between a missense DCLRE1C variant and TCR beta V- and J-gene trimming emerged from a later analysis. What a later analysis showed was that several of the most significant clusters appeared linked to common viral pathogens. The study put under 200 TCR beta chains on its list as cytomegalovirus-associated.

The germline V gene has CDR1 SGHKS and CDR2 YYEKEE (reference sequence). V was pared by 2 bases and J by 4 bases, with 30 bases between. This CDR3 is built from 20 residues. A remark on this clone: The antigen remains undetermined.

Primers for the PCR totalled 60 Vbeta and 13 Jbeta. Profiled with immunoSEQ multiplex PCR; TCRdb holds only in-frame clones, not every one. The data show approximately 110,000 clones, roughly three fifths seen once. Samples came from healthy bone marrow donors. The sequence was obtained from a man aged 30 to 39 in good health and CMV-seropositive. The chain links TRBV5-5 to TRBJ1-1; D unresolved. Specimen: PBMCs. The CDR3 is CASSFGYAGLSQAGGTEAFF. The DNA of the CDR3 is TGTGCCAGCAGCTTCGGATATGCGGGATTGAGCCAAGCGGGTGGCACTGAAGCTTTCTTT.